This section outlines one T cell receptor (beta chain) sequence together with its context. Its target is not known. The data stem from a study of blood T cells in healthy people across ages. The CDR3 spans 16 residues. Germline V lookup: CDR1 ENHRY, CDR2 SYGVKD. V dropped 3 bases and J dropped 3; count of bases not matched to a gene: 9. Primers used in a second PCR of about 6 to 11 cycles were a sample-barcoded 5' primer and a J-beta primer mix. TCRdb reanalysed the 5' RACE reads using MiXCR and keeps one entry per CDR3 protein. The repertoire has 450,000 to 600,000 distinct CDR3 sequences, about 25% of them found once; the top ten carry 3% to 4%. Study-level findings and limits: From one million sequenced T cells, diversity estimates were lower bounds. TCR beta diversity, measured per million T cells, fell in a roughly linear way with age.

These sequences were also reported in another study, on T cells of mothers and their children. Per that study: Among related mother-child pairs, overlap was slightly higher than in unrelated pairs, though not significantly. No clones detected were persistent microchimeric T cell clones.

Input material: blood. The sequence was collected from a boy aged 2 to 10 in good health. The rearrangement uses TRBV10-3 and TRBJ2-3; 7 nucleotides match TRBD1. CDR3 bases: TGTGCCATCAGTGATGGGAAGGGGGCGAGGACAGATACGCAGTATTTT. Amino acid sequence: CAISDGKGARTDTQYF.